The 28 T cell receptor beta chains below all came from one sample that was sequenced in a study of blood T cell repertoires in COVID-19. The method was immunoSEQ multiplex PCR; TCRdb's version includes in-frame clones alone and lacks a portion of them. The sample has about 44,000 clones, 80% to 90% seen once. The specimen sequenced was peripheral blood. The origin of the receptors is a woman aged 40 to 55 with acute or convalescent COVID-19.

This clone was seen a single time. The DNA for the CDR3 is TGCGCCAGCACGGGGTCAACAGATACGCAGTATTTT. Translation: CASTGSTDTQYF. The rearrangement uses TRBV5-1 and TRBJ2-3, with D maybe TRBD2 (5 bases). The CDR3 contains 12 residues. With 6 bases removed from V and 3 bases from J, the gap between germline ends came to 8 bases. Germline V gene data show CDR1 as SGHRS and CDR2 as YFSETQ.

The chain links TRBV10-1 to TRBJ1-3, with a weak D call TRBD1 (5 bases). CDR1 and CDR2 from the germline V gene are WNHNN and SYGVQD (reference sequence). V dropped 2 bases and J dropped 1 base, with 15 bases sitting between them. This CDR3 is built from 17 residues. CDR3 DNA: TGCGCCAGCAGTGAGGGACGGAGGGGACGGTCTGGAAACACCATATATTTT. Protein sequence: CASSEGRRGRSGNTIYF.

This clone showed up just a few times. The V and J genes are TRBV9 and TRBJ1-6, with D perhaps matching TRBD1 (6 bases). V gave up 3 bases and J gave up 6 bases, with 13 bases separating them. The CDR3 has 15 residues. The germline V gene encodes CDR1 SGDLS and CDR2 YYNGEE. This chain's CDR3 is CASSDRGAGNSPLHF. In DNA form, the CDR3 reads TGTGCCAGCAGCGACCGGGGGGCGGGTAATTCACCCCTCCACTTT.

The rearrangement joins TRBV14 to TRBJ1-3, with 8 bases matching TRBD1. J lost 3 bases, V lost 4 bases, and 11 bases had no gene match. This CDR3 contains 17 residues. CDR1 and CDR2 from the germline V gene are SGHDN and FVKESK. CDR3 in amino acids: CASSPTRDRTSGNTIYF. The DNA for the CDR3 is TGTGCCAGCAGCCCCACCCGGGACAGGACTAGTGGAAACACCATATATTTT.

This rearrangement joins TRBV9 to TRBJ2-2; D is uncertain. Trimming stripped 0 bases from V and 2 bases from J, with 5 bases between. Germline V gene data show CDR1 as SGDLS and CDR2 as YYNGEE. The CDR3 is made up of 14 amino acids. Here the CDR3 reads CASSVALNTGELFF. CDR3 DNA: TGTGCCAGCAGCGTAGCCCTCAACACCGGGGAGCTGTTTTTT.

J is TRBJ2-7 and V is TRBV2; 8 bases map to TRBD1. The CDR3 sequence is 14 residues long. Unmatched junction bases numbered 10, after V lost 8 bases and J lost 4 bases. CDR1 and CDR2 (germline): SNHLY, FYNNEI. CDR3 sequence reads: CASVYRDRQYEQYF. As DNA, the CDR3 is TGTGCCAGCGTCTACCGGGACAGGCAATACGAGCAGTACTTC.

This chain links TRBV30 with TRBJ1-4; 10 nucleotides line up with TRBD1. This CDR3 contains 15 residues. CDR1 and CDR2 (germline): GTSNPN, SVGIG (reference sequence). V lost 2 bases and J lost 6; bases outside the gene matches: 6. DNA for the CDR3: TGTGCCTGGAGTACCTGGACAGGGGGTCATGAAAAACTGTTTTTT. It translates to CAWSTWTGGHEKLFF.

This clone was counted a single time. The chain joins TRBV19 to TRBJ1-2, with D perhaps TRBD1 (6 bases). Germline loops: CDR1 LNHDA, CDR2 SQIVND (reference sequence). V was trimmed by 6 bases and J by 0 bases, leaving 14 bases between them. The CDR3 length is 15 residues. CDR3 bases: TGTGCCAGTAGAGGACAGACCGTTACTAACTATGGCTACACCTTC. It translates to CASRGQTVTNYGYTF.

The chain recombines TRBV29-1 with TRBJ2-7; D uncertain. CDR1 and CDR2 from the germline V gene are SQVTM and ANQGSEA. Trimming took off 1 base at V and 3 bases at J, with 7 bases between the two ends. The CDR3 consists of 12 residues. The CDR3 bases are TGCAGCGTTGAAGGTCAGTTCTACGAGCAGTACTTC. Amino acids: CSVEGQFYEQYF.

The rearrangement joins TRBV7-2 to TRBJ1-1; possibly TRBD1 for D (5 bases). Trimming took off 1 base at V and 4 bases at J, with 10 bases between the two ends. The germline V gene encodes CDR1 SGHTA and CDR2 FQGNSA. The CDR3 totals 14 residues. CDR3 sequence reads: CASSLVGVGTEAFF. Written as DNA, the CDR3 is TGTGCCAGCAGCTTAGTAGGGGTCGGCACTGAAGCTTTCTTT.

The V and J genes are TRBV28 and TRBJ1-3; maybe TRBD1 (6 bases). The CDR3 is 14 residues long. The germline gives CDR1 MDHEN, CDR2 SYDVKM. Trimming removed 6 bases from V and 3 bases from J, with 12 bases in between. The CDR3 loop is CASRLQGGGNTIYF. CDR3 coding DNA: TGTGCCAGCAGATTACAGGGTGGTGGAAACACCATATATTTT.

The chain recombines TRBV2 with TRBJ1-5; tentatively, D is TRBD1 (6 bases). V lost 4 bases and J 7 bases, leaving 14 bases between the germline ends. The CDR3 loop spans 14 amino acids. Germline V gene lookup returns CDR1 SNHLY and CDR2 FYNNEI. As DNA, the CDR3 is TGTGCCAGCAGTGGAGGGGGGGTAGGGCAGCCCCAGCATTTT. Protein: CASSGGGVGQPQHF.

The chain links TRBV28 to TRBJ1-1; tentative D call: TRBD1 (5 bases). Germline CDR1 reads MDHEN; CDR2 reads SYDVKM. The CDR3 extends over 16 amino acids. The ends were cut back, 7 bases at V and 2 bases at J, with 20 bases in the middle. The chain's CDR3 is CASNYPLWRGNTEAFF. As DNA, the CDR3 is TGTGCCAGCAATTACCCTTTGTGGAGGGGAAACACTGAAGCTTTCTTT.

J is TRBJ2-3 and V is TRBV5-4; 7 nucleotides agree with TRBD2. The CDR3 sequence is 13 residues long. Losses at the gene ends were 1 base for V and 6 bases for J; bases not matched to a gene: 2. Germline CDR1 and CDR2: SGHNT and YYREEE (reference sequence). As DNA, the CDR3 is TGTGCCAGCAGCTTGTACGGGGGGGATACGCAGTATTTT. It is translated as CASSLYGGDTQYF.

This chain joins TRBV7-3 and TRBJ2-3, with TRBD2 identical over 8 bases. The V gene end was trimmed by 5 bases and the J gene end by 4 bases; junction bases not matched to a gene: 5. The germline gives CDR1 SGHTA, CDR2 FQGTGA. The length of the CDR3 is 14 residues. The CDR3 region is CASSPGLDPDTQYF. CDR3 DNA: TGTGCCAGCAGCCCGGGACTAGATCCAGATACGCAGTATTTT.

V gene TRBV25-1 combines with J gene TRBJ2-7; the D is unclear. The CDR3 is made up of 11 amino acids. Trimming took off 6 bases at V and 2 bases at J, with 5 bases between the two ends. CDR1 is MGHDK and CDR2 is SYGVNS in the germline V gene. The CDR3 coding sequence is TGTGCCAGCAGCAGAACCTACGAGCAGTACTTC. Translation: CASSRTYEQYF.

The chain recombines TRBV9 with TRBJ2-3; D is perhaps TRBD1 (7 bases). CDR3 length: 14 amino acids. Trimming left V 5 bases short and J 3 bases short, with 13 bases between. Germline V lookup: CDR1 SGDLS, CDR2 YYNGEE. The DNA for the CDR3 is TGTGCCAGCAGTGCCGGGGGACAGACAGATACGCAGTATTTT. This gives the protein CASSAGGQTDTQYF. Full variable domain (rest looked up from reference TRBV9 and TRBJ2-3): DSGVTQTPKHLITATGQRVTLRCSPRSGDLSVYWYQQSLDQGLQFLIQYYNGEERAKGNILERFSAQQFPDLHSELNLSSLELGDSALYFCASSAGGQTDTQYFGPGTRLTVL.

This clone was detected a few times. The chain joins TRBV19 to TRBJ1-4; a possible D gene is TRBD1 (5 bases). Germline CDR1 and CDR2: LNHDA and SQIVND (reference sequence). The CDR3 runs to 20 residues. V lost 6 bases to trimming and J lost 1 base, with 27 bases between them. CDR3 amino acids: CASSPEEPSGPGITNEKLFF. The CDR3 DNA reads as TGTGCCAGTAGCCCAGAGGAGCCCAGTGGGCCAGGGATAACTAATGAAAAACTGTTTTTT.

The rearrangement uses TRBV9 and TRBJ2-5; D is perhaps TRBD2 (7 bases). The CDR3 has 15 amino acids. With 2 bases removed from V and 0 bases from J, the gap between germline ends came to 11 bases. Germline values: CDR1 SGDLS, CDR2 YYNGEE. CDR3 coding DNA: TGTGCCAGCAGCGTCGGGGGGCACTACCAAGAGACCCAGTACTTC. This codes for CASSVGGHYQETQYF.

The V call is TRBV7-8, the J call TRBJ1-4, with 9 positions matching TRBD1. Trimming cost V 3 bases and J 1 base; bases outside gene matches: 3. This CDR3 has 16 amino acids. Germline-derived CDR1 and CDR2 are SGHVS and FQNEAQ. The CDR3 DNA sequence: TGTGCCAGCAGCTTGGGGACAGGGAAAACTAATGAAAAACTGTTTTTT. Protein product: CASSLGTGKTNEKLFF.

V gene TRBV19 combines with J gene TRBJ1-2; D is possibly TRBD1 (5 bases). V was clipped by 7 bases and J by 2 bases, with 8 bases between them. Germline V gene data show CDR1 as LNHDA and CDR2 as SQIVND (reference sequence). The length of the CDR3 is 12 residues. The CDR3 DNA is TGTGCCAGTACCGACAGAAACTATGGCTACACCTTC. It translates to CASTDRNYGYTF.

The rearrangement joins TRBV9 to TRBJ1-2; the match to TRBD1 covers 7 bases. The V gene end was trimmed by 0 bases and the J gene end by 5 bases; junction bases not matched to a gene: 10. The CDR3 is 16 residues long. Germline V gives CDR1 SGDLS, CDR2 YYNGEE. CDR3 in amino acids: CASSVDQGVGPYGYTF. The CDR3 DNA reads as TGTGCCAGCAGCGTAGATCAGGGGGTAGGCCCTTATGGCTACACCTTC.

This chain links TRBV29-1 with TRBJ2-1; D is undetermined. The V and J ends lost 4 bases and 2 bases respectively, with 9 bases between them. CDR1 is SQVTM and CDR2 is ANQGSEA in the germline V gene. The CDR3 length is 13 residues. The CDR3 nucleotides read TGCAGCGTTGCGGTTATAACCTACAATGAGCAGTTCTTC. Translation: CSVAVITYNEQFF.

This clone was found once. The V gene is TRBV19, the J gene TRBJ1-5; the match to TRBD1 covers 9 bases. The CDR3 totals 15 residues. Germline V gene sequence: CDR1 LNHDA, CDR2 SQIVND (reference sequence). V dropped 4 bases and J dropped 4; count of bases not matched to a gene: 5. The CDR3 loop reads CASSTRGTGNQPQHF. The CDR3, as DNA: TGTGCCAGTAGTACGAGGGGGACAGGGAATCAGCCCCAGCATTTT.

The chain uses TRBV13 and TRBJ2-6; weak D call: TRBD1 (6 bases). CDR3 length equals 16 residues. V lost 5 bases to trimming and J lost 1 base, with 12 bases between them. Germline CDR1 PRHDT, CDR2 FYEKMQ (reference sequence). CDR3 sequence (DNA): TGTGCCAGCAGCCCAAGACAGGCTTCTGGGGCCAACGTCCTGACTTTC. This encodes CASSPRQASGANVLTF.

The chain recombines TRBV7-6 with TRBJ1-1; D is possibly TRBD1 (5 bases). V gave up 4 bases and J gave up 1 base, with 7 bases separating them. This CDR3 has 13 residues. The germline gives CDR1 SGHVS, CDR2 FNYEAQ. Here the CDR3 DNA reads TGTGCCAGCAGCTCGGACACGAACACTGAAGCTTTCTTT. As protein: CASSSDTNTEAFF. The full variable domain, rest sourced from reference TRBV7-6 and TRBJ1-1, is GAGVSQSPRYKVTKRGQDVALRCDPISGHVSLYWYRQALGQGPEFLTYFNYEAQQDKSGLPNDRFSAERPEGSISTLTIQRTEQRDSAMYRCASSSDTNTEAFFGQGTRLTVV.

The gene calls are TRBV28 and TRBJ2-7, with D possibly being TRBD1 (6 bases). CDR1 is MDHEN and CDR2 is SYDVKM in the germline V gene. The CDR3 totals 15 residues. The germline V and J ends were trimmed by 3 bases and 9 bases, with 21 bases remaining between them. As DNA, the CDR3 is TGTGCCAGCAGTTTGGGGACATTTCCCCAGAGGGGGCAGTACTTC. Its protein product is CASSLGTFPQRGQYF.

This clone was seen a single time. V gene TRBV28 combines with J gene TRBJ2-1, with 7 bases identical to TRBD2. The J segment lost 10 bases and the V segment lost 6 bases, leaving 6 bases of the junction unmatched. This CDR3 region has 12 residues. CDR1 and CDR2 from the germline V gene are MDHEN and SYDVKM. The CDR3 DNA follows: TGTGCCAGCAGCTTCCAAGCGGGAGAGCAGTTCTTC. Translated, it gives CASSFQAGEQFF.